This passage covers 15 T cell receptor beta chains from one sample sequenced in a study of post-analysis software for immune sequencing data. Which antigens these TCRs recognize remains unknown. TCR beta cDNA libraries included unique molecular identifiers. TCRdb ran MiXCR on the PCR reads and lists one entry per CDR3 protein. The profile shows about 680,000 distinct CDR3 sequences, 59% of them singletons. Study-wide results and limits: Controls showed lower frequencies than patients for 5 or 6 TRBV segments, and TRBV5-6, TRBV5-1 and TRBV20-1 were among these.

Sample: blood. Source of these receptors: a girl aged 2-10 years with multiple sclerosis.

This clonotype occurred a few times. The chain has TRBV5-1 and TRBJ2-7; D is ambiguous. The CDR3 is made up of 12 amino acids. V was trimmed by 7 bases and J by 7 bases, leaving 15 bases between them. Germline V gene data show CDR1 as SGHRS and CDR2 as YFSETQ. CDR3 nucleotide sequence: TGCGCCAGCCAAACCGATGGAAATGAGCAGTACTTC. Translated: CASQTDGNEQYF.

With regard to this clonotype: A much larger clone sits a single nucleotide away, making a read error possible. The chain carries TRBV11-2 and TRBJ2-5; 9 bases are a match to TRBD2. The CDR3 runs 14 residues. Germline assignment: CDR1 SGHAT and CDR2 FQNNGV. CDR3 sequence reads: CAGSLGLAQETQYF. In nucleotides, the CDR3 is TGTGCCGGCAGCTTGGGACTAGCTCAAGAGACCCAGTACTTC.

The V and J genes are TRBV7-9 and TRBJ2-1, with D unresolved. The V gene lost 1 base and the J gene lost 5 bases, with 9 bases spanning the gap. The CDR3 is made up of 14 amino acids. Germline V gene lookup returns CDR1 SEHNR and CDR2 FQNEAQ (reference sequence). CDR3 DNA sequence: TGTGCCAGCAGCTTAGTTGGCAGCCACAATGAGCAGTTCTTC. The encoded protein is CASSLVGSHNEQFF.

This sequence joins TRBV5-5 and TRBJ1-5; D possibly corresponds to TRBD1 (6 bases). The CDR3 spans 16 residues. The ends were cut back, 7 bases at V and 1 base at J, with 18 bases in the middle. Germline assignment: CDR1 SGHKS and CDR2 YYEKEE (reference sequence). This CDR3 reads CASALGGQNSNQPQHF. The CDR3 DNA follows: TGTGCCAGCGCTCTGGGGGGGCAGAACAGCAATCAGCCCCAGCATTTT.

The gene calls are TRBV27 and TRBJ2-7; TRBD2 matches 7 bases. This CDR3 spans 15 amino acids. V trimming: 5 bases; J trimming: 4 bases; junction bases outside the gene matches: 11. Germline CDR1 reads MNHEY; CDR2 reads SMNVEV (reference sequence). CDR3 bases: TGTGCCAGCAGTGGCAGCGGTGGCGGGAGTTACGAGCAGTACTTC. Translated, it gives CASSGSGGGSYEQYF.

The CDR3 DNA sequence: TGCAGCGTGGGCCGGGACAAGCAGGACATTCAGTACTTC. It specifies CSVGRDKQDIQYF. V and J are TRBV29-1 and TRBJ2-4; perhaps TRBD1 as D (6 bases). Between the trimmed V and J ends, which lost 6 bases and 8 bases, there was a span of 17 bases. The CDR3 has 13 residues. Germline assignment: CDR1 SQVTM and CDR2 ANQGSEA. The entire variable domain, with the rest obtained from reference TRBV29-1 and TRBJ2-4, is as follows: SAVISQKPSRDICQRGTSLTIQCQVDSQVTMMFWYRQQPGQSLTLIATANQGSEATYESGFVIDKFPISRPNLTFSTLTVSNMSPEDSSIYLCSVGRDKQDIQYFGAGTRLSVL.

CDR3 sequence (DNA): TGTGCCAGCAGGCCGCTTCAAAATGAAAAACTGTTTTTT. The encoded protein is CASRPLQNEKLFF. This chain uses TRBV6-6 with TRBJ1-4, with no clear D. The CDR3 length is 13 residues. The V gene's germline CDR1 is MNHNY and CDR2 SVGAGI (reference sequence). The V gene lost 6 bases and the J gene lost 5 bases, with 10 bases spanning the gap.

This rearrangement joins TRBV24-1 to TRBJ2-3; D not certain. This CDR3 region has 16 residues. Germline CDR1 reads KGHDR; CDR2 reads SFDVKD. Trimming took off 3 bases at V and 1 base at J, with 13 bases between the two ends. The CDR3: CATSDRRTVGTDTQYF. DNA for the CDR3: TGTGCCACCAGTGATCGGCGGACGGTGGGCACAGATACGCAGTATTTT.

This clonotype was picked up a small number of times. The CDR3 here is CASSLEWTSGRRGTDTQYF. The CDR3 region has the DNA TGTGCCAGCAGCTTAGAGTGGACTAGCGGGAGGAGAGGCACAGATACGCAGTATTTT. The chain recombines TRBV7-9 with TRBJ2-3; TRBD2 matches at 14 bases. Germline values: CDR1 SEHNR, CDR2 FQNEAQ (reference sequence). The CDR3 is 19 residues long. After removal of 1 base from V and 1 base from J, the junction contained 7 bases not matched to a gene. The full variable domain, rest sourced from reference TRBV7-9 and TRBJ2-3, is DTGVSQNPRHKITKRGQNVTFRCDPISEHNRLYWYRQTLGQGPEFLTYFQNEAQLEKSRLLSDRFSAERPKGSFSTLEIQRTEQGDSAMYLCASSLEWTSGRRGTDTQYFGPGTRLTVL.

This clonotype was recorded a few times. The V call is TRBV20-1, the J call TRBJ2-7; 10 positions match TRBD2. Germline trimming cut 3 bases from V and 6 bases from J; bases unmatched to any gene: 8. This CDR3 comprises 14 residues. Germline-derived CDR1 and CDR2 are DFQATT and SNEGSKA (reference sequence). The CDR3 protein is CSASGLAGDREQYF. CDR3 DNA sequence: TGCAGTGCTAGTGGGCTAGCGGGAGACCGCGAGCAGTACTTC.

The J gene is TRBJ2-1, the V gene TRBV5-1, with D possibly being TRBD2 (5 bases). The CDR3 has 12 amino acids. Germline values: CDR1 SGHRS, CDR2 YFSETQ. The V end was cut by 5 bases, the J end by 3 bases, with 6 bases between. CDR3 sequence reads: CASRGDYNEQFF. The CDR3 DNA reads TGCGCCAGCAGGGGAGACTACAATGAGCAGTTCTTC. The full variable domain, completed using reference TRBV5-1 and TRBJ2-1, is KAGVTQTPRYLIKTRGQQVTLSCSPISGHRSVSWYQQTPGQGLQFLFEYFSETQRNKGNFPGRFSGRQFSNSRSEMNVSTLELGDSALYLCASRGDYNEQFFGPGTRLTVL.

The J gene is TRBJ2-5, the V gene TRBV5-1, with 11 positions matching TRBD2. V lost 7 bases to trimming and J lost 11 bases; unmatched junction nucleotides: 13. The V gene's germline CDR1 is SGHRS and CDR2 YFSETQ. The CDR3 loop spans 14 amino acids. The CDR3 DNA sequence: TGCGCCAGCTCCACTAGCGGGAGTTGGAATGAGCAGTACTTC. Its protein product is CASSTSGSWNEQYF.

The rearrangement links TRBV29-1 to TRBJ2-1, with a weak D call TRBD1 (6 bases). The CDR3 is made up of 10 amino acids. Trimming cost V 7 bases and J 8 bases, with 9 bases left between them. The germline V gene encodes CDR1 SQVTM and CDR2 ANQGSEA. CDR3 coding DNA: TGCAGCGGAGGGGGATATGAGCAGTTCTTC. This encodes CSGGGYEQFF.

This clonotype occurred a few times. This CDR3 is CASSLYSGPQETQYF. The CDR3, as DNA: TGTGCCAGCAGTTTATACTCAGGGCCCCAAGAGACCCAGTACTTC. This chain joins TRBV12-3 or TRBV12-4 and TRBJ2-5, with a tentative D call TRBD1 (5 bases). Trimming cost V 2 bases and J 1 base, with 11 bases left between them. CDR3 length: 15 amino acids.

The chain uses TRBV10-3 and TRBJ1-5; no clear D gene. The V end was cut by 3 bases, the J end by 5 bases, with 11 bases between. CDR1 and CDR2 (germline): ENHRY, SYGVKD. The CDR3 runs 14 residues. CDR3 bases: TGTGCCATCAGTGATCGAGGAGGCGATCAGCCCCAGCATTTT. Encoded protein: CAISDRGGDQPQHF.